This T cell receptor (beta chain) was captured in a study of blood T cells in healthy people across ages. Of note for this clonotype: The antigen is not known.

Notes on the study in general: With age, beta diversity per million T cells declined roughly linearly, significantly by 40.

Every donor provided roughly 10 milliliters of peripheral blood. Using a J-beta primer mix together with a sample-barcoded 5' primer, a second PCR was run for about 6 to 11 cycles. TCRdb processed the 5' RACE reads anew with MiXCR; each CDR3 protein has one entry. The sample shows about 1.8 million distinct CDR3 sequences, 40% to 55% of them seen only once. The TCR was taken from a woman between 35 and 50 years old in good health. Sequenced: blood.

CDR3 loop: CASSQPEVGRIYQETQYF. The DNA of the CDR3 is TGTGCCAGCAGCCAACCCGAGGTGGGGCGGATTTACCAAGAGACCCAGTACTTC. The genes are TRBV7-3 and TRBJ2-5, with D perhaps TRBD1 (5 bases). Trimming took 5 bases from V and 0 from J, leaving 22 bases between them. The CDR3 has 18 residues. Germline V gene data show CDR1 as SGHTA and CDR2 as FQGTGA.